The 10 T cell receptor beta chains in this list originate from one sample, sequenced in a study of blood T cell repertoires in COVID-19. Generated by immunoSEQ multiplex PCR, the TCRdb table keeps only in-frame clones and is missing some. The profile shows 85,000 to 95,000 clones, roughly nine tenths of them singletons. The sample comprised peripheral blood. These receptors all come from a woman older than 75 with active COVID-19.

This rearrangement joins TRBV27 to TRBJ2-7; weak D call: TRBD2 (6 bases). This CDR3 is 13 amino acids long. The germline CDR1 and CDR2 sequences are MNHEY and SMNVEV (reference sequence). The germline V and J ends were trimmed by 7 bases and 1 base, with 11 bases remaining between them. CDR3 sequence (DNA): TGTGCCAGCATGGGGGGAGCATCCTACGAGCAGTACTTC. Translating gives CASMGGASYEQYF.

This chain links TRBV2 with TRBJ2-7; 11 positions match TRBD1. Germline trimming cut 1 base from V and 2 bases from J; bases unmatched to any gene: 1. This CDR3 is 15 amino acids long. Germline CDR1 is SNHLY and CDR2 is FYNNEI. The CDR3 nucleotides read TGTGCCAGCAGTGAAGGGGGACAGGGGGCCTACGAGCAGTACTTC. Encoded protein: CASSEGGQGAYEQYF.

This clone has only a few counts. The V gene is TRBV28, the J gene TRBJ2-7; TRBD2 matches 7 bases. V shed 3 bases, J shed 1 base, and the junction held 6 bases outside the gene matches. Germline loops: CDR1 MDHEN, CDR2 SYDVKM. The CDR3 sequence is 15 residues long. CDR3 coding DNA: TGTGCCAGCAGTTTTGTTTCGGGAGGTTCCTACGAGCAGTACTTC. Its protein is CASSFVSGGSYEQYF.

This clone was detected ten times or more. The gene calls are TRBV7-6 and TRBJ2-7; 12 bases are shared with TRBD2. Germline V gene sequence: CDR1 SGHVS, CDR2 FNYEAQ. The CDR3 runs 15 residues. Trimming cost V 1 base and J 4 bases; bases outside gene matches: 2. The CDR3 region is CASSLETSGRYEQYF. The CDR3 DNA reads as TGTGCCAGCAGCTTAGAAACTAGCGGGAGGTACGAGCAGTACTTC.

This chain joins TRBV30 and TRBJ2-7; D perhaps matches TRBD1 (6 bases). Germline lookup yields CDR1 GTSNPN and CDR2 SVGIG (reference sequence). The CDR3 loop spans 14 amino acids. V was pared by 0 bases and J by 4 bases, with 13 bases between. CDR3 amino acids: CAWSVPSGTYEQYF. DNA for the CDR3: TGTGCCTGGAGTGTACCTTCAGGGACATACGAGCAGTACTTC. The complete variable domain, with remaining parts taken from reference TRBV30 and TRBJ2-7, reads SQTIHQWPATLVQPVGSPLSLECTVEGTSNPNLYWYRQAAGRGLQLLFYSVGIGQISSEVPQNLSASRPQDRQFILSSKKLLLSDSGFYLCAWSVPSGTYEQYFGPGTRLTVT.

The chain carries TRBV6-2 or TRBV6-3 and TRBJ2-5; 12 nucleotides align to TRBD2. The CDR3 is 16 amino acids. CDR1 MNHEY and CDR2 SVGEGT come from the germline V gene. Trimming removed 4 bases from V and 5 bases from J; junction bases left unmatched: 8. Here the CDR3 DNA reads TGTGCCAGCAGTTCGACTAGCGGGAGAGTCTGGGAGACCCAGTACTTC. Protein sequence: CASSSTSGRVWETQYF.

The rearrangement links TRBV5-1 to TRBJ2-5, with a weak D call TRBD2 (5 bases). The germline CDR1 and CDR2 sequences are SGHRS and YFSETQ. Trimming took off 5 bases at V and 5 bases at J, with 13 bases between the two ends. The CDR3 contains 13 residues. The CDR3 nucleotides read TGCGCCAGCAGTATTGAGCGGCGGGAGACCCAGTACTTC. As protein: CASSIERRETQYF.

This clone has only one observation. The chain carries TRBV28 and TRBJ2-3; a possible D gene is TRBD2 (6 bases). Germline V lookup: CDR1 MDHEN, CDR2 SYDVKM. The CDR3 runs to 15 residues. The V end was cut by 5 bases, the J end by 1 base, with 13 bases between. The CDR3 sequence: CASSQGAGRTDTQYF. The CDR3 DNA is TGTGCCAGCAGTCAAGGCGCGGGGCGCACAGATACGCAGTATTTT.

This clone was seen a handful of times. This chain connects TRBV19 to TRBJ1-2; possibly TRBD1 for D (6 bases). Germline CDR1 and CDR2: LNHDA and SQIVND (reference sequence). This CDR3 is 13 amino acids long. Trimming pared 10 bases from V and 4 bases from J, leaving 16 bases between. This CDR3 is CATRGNAFYGYTF. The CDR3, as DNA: TGTGCCACGAGGGGGAATGCTTTCTATGGCTACACCTTC.

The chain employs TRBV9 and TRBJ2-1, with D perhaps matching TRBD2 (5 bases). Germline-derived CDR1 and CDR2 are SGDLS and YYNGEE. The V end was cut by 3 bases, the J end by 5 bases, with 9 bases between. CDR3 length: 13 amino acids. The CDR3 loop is CASSALANNEQFF. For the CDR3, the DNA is TGTGCCAGCAGCGCCCTAGCAAACAATGAGCAGTTCTTC.